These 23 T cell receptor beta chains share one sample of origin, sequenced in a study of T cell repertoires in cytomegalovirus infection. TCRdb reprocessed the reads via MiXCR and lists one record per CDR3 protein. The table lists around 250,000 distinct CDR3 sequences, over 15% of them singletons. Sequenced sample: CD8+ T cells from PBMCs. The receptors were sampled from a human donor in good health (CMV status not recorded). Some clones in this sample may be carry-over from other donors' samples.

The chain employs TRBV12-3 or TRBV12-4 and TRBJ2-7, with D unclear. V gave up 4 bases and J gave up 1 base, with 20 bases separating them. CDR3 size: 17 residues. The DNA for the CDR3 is TGTGCCAGCAGTTCAAACCTTTTTGGGCCCGGATCCTACGAGCAGTACTTC. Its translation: CASSSNLFGPGSYEQYF.

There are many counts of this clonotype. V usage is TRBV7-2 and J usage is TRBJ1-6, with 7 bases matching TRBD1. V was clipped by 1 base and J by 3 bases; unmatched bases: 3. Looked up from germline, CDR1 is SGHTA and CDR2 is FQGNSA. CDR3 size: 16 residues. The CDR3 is CASSLVGTDYNSPLHF. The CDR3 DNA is TGTGCCAGCAGCTTAGTGGGGACAGACTATAATTCACCCCTCCACTTT.

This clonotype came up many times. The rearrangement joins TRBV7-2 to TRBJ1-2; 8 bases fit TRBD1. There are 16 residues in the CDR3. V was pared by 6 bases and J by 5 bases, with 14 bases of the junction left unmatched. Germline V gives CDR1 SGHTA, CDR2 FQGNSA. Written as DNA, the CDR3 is TGTGCCAGCAGTTGGACCTCGCAGGGGGCTGTTTATGGCTACACCTTC. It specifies CASSWTSQGAVYGYTF.

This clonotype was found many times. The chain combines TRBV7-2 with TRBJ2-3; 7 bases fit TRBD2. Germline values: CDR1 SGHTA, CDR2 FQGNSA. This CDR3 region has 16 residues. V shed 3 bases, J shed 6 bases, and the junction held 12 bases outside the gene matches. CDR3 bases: TGTGCCAGCAGCTTCGGGGTAGCGGGCCGAAGGGATACGCAGTATTTT. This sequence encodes CASSFGVAGRRDTQYF.

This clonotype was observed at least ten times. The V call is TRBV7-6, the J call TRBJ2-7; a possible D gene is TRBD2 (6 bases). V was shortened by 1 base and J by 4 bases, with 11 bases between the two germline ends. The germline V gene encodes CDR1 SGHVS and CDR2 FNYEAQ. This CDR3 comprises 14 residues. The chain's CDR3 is CASSLGQEGYEQYF. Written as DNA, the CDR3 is TGTGCCAGCAGCTTAGGTCAGGAGGGGTACGAGCAGTACTTC.

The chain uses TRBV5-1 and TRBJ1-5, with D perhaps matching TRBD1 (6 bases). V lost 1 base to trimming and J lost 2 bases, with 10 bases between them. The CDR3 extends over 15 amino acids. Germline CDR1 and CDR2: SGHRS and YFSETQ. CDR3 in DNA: TGCGCCAGCAGCTTGTTCCCAGGGGGCAATCAGCCCCAGCATTTT. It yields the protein CASSLFPGGNQPQHF.

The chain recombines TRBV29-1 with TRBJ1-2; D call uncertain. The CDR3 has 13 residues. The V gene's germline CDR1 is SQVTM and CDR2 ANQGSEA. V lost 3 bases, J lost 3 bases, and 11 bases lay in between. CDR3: CSVEGETHYGYTF. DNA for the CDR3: TGCAGCGTTGAGGGCGAGACCCACTATGGCTACACCTTC.

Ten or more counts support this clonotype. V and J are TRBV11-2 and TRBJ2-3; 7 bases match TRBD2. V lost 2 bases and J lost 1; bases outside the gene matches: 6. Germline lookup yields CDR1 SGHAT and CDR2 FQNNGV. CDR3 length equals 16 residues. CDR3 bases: TGTGCCAGCAGCTTAATCGGGGCGGGGGGCACAGATACGCAGTATTTT. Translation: CASSLIGAGGTDTQYF.

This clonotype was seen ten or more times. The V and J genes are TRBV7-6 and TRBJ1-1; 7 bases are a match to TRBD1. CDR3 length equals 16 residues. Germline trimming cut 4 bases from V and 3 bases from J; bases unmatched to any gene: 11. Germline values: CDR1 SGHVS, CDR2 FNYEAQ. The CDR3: CASSWHRQGSDTEAFF. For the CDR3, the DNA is TGTGCCAGCAGCTGGCATAGACAGGGATCGGACACTGAAGCTTTCTTT.

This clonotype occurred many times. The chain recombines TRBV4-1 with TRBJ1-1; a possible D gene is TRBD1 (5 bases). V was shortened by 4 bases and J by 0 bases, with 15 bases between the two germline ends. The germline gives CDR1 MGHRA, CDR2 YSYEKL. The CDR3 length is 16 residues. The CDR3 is CASSPSAGTVNTEAFF. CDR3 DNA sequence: TGCGCCAGCAGCCCTTCCGCCGGGACGGTGAACACTGAAGCTTTCTTT.

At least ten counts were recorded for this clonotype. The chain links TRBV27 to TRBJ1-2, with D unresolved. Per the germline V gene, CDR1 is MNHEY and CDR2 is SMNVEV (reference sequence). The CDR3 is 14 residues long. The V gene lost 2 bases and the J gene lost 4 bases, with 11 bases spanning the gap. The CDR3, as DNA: TGTGCCAGCAGTTTACTTTCCGCCCCCTATGGCTACACCTTC. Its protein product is CASSLLSAPYGYTF.

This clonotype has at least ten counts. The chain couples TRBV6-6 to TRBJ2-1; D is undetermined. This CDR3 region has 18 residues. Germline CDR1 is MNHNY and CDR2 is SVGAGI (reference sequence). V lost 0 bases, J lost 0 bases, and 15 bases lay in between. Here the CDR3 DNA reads TGTGCCAGCAGTTACTCACAAGAGACACGCAGCTCCTACAATGAGCAGTTCTTC. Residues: CASSYSQETRSSYNEQFF.

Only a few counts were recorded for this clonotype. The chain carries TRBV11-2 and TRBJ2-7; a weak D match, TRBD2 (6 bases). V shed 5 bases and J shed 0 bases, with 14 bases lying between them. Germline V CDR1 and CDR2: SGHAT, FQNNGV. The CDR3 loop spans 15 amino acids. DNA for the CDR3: TGTGCCAGCAGCACAGAGACTAGGGACTCCTACGAGCAGTACTTC. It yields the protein CASSTETRDSYEQYF.

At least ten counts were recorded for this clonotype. The CDR3 DNA sequence: TGTGCCAGCAGTTGGGGGACACGTAGCTCTGGAAACACCATATATTTT. Encoded protein: CASSWGTRSSGNTIYF. This chain uses TRBV28 with TRBJ1-3; a possible D gene is TRBD1 (6 bases). The germline V gene encodes CDR1 MDHEN and CDR2 SYDVKM. The CDR3 sequence is 16 residues long. The ends were cut back, 4 bases at V and 0 bases at J, with 13 bases in the middle. Complete variable domain (other parts from reference TRBV28 and TRBJ1-3): DVKVTQSSRYLVKRTGEKVFLECVQDMDHENMFWYRQDPGLGLRLIYFSYDVKMKEKGDIPEGYSVSREKKERFSLILESASTNQTSMYLCASSWGTRSSGNTIYFGEGSWLTVV.

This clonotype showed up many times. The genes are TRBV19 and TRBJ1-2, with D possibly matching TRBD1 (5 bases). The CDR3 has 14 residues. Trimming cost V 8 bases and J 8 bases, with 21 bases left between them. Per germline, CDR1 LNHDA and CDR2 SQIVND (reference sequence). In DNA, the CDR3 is TGTGCCAGTTCAGGGTCCAGGGTAGAGCGCGGCTACACCTTC. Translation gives CASSGSRVERGYTF.

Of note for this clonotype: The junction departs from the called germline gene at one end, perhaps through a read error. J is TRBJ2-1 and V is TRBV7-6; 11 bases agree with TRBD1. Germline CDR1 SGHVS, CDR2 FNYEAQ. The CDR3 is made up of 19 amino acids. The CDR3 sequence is CASTTLGQGASSSYNEQFF. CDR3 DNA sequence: TGTGCTAGCACCACTCTCGGACAGGGGGCTTCTAGCTCCTACAATGAGCAGTTCTTC.

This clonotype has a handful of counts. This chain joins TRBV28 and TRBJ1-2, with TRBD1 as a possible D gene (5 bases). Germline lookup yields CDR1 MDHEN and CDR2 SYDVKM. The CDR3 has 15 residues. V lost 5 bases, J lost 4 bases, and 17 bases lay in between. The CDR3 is CASSPDSPWGYGYTF. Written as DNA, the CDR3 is TGTGCCAGCAGTCCAGACAGTCCCTGGGGCTATGGCTACACCTTC.

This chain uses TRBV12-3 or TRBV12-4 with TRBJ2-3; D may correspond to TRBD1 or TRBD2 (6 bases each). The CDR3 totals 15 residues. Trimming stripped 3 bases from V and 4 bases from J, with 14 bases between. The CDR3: CASSLLGGQADTQYF. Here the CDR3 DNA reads TGTGCCAGCAGTTTGTTAGGGGGGCAGGCAGATACGCAGTATTTT.

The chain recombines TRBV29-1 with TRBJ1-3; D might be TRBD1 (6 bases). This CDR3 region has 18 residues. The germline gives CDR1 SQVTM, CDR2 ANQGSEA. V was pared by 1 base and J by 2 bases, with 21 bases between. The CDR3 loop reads CSVEARSQQGPPGNTIYF. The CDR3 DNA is TGCAGCGTTGAAGCCCGTTCACAACAGGGACCGCCTGGAAACACCATATATTTT.

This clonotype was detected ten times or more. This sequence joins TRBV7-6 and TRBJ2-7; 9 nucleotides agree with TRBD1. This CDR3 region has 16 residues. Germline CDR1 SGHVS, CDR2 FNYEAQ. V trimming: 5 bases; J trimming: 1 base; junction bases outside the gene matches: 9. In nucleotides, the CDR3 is TGTGCCAGCAGCCAAGGGGGGACAGGGAGTTCCTACGAGCAGTACTTC. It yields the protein CASSQGGTGSSYEQYF.

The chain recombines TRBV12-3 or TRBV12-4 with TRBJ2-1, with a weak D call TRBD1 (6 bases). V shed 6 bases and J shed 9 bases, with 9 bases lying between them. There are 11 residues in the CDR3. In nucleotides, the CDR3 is TGTGCCAGCAGCCGAGGGGGTGAGCAGTTCTTC. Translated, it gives CASSRGGEQFF.

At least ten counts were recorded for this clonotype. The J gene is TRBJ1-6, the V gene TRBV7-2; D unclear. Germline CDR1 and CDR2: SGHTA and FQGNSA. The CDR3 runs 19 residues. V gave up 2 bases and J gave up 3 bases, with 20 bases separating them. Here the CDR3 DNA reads TGTGCCAGCAGCTTACTTAAAGCCGGCATGGACGGCTATAATTCACCCCTCCACTTT. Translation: CASSLLKAGMDGYNSPLHF.

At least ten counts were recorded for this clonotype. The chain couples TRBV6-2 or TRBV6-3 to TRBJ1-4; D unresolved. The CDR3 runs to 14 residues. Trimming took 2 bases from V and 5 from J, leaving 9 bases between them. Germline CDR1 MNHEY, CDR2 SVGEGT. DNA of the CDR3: TGTGCCAGCAGTTACATCGACGGAAATGAAAAACTGTTTTTT. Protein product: CASSYIDGNEKLFF.